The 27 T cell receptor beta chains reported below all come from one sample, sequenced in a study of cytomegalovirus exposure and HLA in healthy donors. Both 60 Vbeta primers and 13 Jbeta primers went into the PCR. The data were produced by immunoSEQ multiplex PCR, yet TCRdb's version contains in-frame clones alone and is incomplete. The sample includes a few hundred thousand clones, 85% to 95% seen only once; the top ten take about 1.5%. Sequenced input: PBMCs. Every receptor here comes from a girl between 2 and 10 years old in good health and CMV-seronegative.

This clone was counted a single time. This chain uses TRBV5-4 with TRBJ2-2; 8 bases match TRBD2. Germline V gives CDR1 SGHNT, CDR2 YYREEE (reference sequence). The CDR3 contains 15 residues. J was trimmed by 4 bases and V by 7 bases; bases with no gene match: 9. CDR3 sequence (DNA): TGTGCCAGCGGTGCGGGAGGTCCGGGCACCGGGGAGCTGTTTTTT. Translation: CASGAGGPGTGELFF.

DNA of the CDR3: TGTGCCAGCTCACCAGGGGCGGAGAACACTGAAGCTTTCTTT. Translating it yields CASSPGAENTEAFF. V is TRBV18 and J is TRBJ1-1, with D possibly matching TRBD1 (5 bases). Deletions cut 2 bases from V and 1 base from J, with 8 bases between. This CDR3 is 14 amino acids long. Germline V gene lookup returns CDR1 KGHSH and CDR2 LQKENI.

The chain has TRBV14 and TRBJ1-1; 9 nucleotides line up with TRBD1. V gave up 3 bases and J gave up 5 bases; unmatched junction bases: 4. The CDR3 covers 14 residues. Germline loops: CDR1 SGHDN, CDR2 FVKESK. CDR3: CASSQTGGTTEAFF. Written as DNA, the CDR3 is TGTGCCAGCAGCCAGACAGGGGGGACTACTGAAGCTTTCTTT.

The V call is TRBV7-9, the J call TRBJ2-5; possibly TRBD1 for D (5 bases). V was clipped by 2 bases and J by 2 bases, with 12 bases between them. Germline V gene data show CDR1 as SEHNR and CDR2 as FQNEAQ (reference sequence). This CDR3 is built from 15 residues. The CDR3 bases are TGTGCCAGCAGCTTACTAACAGGTGCACAAGAGACCCAGTACTTC. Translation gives CASSLLTGAQETQYF.

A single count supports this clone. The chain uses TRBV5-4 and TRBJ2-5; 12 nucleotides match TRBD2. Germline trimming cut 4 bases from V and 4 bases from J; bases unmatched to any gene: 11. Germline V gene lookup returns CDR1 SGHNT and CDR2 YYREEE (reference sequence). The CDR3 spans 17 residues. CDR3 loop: CASSHYAGLAGGETQYF. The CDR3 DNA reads TGTGCCAGCAGCCACTATGCGGGACTAGCGGGCGGAGAGACCCAGTACTTC.

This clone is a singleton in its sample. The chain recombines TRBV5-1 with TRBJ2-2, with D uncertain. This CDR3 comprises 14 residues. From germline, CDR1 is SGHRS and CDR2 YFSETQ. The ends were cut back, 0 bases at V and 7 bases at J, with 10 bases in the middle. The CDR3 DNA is TGCGCCAGCAGCTTGGACCCTCCGGGCGGGGAGCTGTTTTTT. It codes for CASSLDPPGGELFF.

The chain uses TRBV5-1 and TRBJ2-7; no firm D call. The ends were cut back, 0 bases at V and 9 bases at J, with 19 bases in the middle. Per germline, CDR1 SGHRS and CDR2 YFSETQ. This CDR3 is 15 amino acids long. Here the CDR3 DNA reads TGCGCCAGCAGCTTGGTCCCGGGTAATGGATTCGGGCAGTACTTC. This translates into CASSLVPGNGFGQYF.

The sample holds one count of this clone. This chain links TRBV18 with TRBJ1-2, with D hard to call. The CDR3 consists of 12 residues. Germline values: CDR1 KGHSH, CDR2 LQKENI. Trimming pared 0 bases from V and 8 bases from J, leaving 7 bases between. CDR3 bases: TGTGCCAGCTCACCACCGGCGCGGGGCTACACCTTC. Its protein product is CASSPPARGYTF.

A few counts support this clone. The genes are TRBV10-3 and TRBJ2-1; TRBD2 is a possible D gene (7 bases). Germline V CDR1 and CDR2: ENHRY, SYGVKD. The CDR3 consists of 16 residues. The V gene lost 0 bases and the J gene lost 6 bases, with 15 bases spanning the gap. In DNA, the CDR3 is TGTGCCATCAGTGAGTCATCATTGGGGGGGCGCAATGAGCAGTTCTTC. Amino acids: CAISESSLGGRNEQFF.

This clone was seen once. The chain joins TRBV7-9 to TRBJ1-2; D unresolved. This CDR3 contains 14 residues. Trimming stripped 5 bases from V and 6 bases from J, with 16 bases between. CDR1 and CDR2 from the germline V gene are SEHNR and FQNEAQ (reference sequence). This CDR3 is CASSPVIVLDGYTF. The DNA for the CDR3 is TGTGCCAGCAGCCCCGTAATAGTTCTAGATGGCTACACCTTC.

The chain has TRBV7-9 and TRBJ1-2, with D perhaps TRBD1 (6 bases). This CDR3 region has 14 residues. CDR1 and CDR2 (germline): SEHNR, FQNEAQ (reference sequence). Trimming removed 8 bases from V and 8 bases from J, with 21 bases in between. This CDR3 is CASSLGGQGGGYTF. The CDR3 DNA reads TGTGCCAGCTCCCTCGGGGGGCAGGGTGGCGGCTACACCTTC.

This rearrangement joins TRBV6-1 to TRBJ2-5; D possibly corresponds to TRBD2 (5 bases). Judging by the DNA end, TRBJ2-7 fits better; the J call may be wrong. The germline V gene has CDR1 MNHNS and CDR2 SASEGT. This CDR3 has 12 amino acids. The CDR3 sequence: CASSGVVYEQYF. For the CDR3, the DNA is TGTGCCAGCAGCGGGGTGGTCTACGAGCAGTACTTC.

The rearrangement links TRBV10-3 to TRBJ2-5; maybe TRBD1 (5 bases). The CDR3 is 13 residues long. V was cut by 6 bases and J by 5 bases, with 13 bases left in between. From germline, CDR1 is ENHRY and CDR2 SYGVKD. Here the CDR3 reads CAIRADMGETQYF. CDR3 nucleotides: TGTGCCATCAGGGCGGACATGGGTGAGACCCAGTACTTC.

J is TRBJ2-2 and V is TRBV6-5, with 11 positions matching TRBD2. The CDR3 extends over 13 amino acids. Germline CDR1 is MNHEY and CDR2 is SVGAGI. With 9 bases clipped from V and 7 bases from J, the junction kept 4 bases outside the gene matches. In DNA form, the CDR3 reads TGTGCCAGTTACGGACTAGCGGGCGGGGAGCTGTTTTTT. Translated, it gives CASYGLAGGELFF.

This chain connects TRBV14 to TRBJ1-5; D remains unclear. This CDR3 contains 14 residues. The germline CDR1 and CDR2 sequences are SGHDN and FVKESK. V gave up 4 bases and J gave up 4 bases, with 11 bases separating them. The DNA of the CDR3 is TGTGCCAGCAGCCGGAGAGGAGATAATCAGCCCCAGCATTTT. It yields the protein CASSRRGDNQPQHF.

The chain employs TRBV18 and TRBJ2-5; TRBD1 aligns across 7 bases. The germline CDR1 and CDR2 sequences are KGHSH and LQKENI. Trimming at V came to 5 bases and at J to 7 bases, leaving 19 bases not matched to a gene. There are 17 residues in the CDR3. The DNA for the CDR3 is TGTGCCAGCTCAGTTAAGACCGGGACAGACTTCCCACCGACCCAGTACTTC. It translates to CASSVKTGTDFPPTQYF. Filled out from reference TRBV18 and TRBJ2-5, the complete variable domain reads NAGVMQNPRHLVRRRGQEARLRCSPMKGHSHVYWYRQLPEEGLKFMVYLQKENIIDESGMPKERFSAEFPKEGPSILRIQQVVRGDSAAYFCASSVKTGTDFPPTQYFGPGTRLLVL.

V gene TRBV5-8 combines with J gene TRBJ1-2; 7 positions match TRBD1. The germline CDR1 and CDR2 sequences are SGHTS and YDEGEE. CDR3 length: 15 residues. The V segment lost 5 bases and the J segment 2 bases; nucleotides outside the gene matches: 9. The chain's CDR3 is CASSPRLTGNYGYTF. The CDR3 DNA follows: TGTGCCAGCAGTCCAAGATTGACAGGGAACTATGGCTACACCTTC.

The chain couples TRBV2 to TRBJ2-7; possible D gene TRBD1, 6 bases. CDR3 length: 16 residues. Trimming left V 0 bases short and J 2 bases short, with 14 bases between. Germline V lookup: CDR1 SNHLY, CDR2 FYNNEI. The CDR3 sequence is CASSEALGQRTYEQYF. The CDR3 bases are TGTGCCAGCAGTGAAGCGCTTGGACAGCGAACCTACGAGCAGTACTTC.

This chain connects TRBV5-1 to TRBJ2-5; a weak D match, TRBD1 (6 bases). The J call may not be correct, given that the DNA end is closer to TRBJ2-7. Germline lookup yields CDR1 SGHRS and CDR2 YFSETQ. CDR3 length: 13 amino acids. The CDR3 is CASSLGGRYEQYF. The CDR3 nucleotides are TGCGCCAGCAGCTTGGGGGGGCGCTACGAGCAGTACTTC.

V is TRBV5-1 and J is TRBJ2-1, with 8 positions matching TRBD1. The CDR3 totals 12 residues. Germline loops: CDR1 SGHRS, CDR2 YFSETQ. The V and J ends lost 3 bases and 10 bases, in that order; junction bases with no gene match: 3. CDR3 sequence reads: CASSSRTGEQFF. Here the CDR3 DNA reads TGCGCCAGCAGCTCCCGGACAGGGGAGCAGTTCTTC.

CDR3 in amino acids: CASSEGDGTKETQYF. DNA for the CDR3: TGTGCCAGCAGTGAAGGGGACGGGACAAAAGAGACCCAGTACTTC. The chain carries TRBV6-1 and TRBJ2-5; the D gene is possibly TRBD1 (6 bases). Germline loops: CDR1 MNHNS, CDR2 SASEGT. The CDR3 loop spans 15 amino acids. The V end lost 1 base, the J end lost 3 bases, and 12 bases lay between the germline ends.

The CDR3, as DNA: TGTGCCAGCAGAGGGCCCTTGTCAGGGGTGGATCGTCAGCCCCAGCATTTT. Translated: CASRGPLSGVDRQPQHF. The chain joins TRBV28 to TRBJ1-5; a possible D gene is TRBD1 (6 bases). Trimming shortened V by 6 bases and J by 6 bases, and 24 bases separated the two germline ends. CDR3 size: 17 residues. The germline CDR1 and CDR2 sequences are MDHEN and SYDVKM.

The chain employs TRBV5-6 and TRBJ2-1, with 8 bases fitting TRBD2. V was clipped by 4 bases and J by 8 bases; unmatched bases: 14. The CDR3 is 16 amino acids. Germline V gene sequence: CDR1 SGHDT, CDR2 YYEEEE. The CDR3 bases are TGTGCCAGCAGCCCACTGAGACTAGCGATAGGCGATGAGCAGTTCTTC. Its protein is CASSPLRLAIGDEQFF.

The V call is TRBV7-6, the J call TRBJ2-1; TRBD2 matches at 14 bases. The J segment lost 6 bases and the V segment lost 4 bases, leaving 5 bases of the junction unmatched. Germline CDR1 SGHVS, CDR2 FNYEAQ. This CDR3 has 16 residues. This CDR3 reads CASSSGTSGSSNEQFF. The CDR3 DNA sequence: TGTGCCAGCAGCTCCGGGACTAGCGGGAGTTCCAATGAGCAGTTCTTC.

The CDR3 loop is CAWSVHLGAGETQYF. The DNA for the CDR3 is TGTGCCTGGAGTGTTCATCTGGGGGCGGGAGAGACCCAGTACTTC. V usage is TRBV30 and J usage is TRBJ2-5; perhaps TRBD1 as D (6 bases). V dropped 0 bases and J dropped 4 bases, with 15 bases sitting between them. This CDR3 has 15 amino acids. Germline CDR1 and CDR2: GTSNPN and SVGIG (reference sequence).

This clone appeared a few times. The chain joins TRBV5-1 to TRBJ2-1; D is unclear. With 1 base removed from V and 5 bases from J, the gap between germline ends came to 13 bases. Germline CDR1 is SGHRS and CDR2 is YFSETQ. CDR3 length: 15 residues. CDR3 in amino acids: CASSLPPSNNNEQFF. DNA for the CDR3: TGCGCCAGCAGCTTGCCTCCTTCCAACAACAATGAGCAGTTCTTC.

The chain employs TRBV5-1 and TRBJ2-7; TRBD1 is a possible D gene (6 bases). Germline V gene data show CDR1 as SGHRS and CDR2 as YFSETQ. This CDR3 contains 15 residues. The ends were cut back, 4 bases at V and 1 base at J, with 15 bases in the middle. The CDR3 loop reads CASSPEQGPSYEQYF. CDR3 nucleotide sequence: TGCGCCAGCAGCCCGGAACAGGGACCTTCCTACGAGCAGTACTTC.